The subject of this entry is one T cell receptor (beta chain). This specimen comes from a study of CD8 T cells in Susac syndrome. Trimming left V 2 bases short and J 6 bases short, with 7 bases between. Per the germline V gene, CDR1 is MDHEN and CDR2 is SYDVKM. The CDR3 contains 12 residues. RNA was extracted with the RNeasy kit, and a quantity of about 0.45 to 1 ug was reverse transcribed using random hexamers. Across 54 Vbeta and 13 Jbeta, TCR beta CDR3 was amplified with immunoSEQ multiplex PCR. In TCRdb, the immunoSEQ multiplex PCR reads were re-called with MiXCR into one record per CDR3 protein. The data contain about 280,000 distinct CDR3 sequences, roughly 81% of them singletons.

The clonotype was recovered from a human donor with multiple sclerosis. Sequenced sample: CD8+ T cells from PBMCs. V usage is TRBV28 and J usage is TRBJ1-2; D gene ambiguous. CDR3 residues: CASSLRENGYTF. The DNA for the CDR3 is TGTGCCAGCAGTTTAAGGGAAAATGGCTACACCTTC.